This TCR beta chain came from a study of beta chain features in type 1 diabetes. cDNA synthesis used the whole RNA isolate, giving expressed TCRB sequences. The repertoire was sequenced with immunoSEQ multiplex PCR; TCRdb's copy has only in-frame clones and lacks some. The repertoire has 150,000 to 180,000 clones, 7.5% to 10% of them found once; the top ten carry approximately 0.65%. This clone has a handful of counts. CDR3 length equals 14 residues. V gave up 5 bases and J gave up 3 bases, with 13 bases separating them. CDR1 is SGHRS, CDR2 YFSETQ, per germline. The sequence was collected from a man aged 18 to 30 in good health. The J gene is TRBJ2-3, the V gene TRBV5-1; D possibly corresponds to TRBD1 (7 bases). Sequencing input: central memory CD4+ T cells from blood. This chain's CDR3 is CASRGGTATDTQYF. The CDR3 coding sequence is TGCGCCAGCAGAGGCGGGACAGCTACAGATACGCAGTATTTT. The whole variable domain, filled in from reference TRBV5-1 and TRBJ2-3, reads KAGVTQTPRYLIKTRGQQVTLSCSPISGHRSVSWYQQTPGQGLQFLFEYFSETQRNKGNFPGRFSGRQFSNSRSEMNVSTLELGDSALYLCASRGGTATDTQYFGPGTRLTVL.